The source of this T cell receptor (beta chain) is a study of neurological immune-mediated disorders. MiXCR, applied by TCRdb to the 5' RACE reads, yields one record per CDR3 protein. The repertoire has around 97,000 distinct CDR3 sequences, 9.5% to 14% of them found once; the top ten carry 3.1%. This clonotype was detected only a few times. Time point in this sample: longitudinal time-point 3. This receptor was identified in a female donor with HTLV-1-associated myelopathy (HAM/TSP). The sequenced material came from PBMCs.

Here the CDR3 DNA reads TGTGCCAGCAGAACCGCCATTGGCGCAACTAATGAAAAACTGTTTTTT. It encodes CASRTAIGATNEKLFF. This chain links TRBV4-2 with TRBJ1-4; D is unclear. The germline gives CDR1 LGHNA, CDR2 YNFKEQ. The CDR3 covers 16 residues. The V gene lost 6 bases and the J gene lost 0 bases, with 14 bases spanning the gap.